Below, 24 T cell receptor beta chains from the same sample are listed, as sequenced in a study of blood T cell repertoires in COVID-19. This table comes from immunoSEQ multiplex PCR, and its TCRdb copy is limited to in-frame clones, with some not included. The table records hundreds of thousands of clones, about 88% of them present only once. Sequencing used peripheral blood. The receptors stem from a woman aged 60-75 years with acute or convalescent COVID-19.

The gene calls are TRBV11-1 and TRBJ2-1; D possibly corresponds to TRBD1 (5 bases). Germline V lookup: CDR1 SGHAT, CDR2 FQDESV (reference sequence). The CDR3 has 16 amino acids. V lost 6 bases and J 0 bases, leaving 15 bases between the germline ends. CDR3: CASRSRARFSYNEQFF. CDR3 DNA sequence: TGTGCCAGCAGGTCCAGGGCAAGATTCTCCTACAATGAGCAGTTCTTC.

This chain links TRBV4-3 with TRBJ2-1; D not resolved. The CDR3 consists of 15 residues. V lost 0 bases and J lost 4, with 10 bases in between. Looked up from germline, CDR1 is LGHNA and CDR2 is YSLEER. The CDR3 DNA is TGCGCCAGCAGCCAAGATTCTTACTCGTACAATGAGCAGTTCTTC. Its translation: CASSQDSYSYNEQFF.

This sequence joins TRBV7-9 and TRBJ2-1; TRBD2 is a possible D gene (6 bases). This CDR3 has 15 amino acids. Per germline, CDR1 SEHNR and CDR2 FQNEAQ (reference sequence). Trimming removed 5 bases from V and 7 bases from J, with 18 bases in between. The CDR3 reads CASSQPGERENEQFF. The CDR3 bases are TGTGCCAGCAGCCAGCCGGGAGAGAGGGAGAATGAGCAGTTCTTC.

The chain joins TRBV6-5 to TRBJ1-2; no clear D gene. The CDR3 has 15 residues. Per germline, CDR1 MNHEY and CDR2 SVGAGI. The V and J ends lost 7 bases and 4 bases respectively, with 19 bases between them. The CDR3 sequence is CASIPYPGGTYGYTF. The CDR3 coding sequence is TGTGCCAGCATCCCTTACCCCGGCGGAACCTATGGCTACACCTTC.

V usage is TRBV5-1 and J usage is TRBJ1-2; 7 bases align to TRBD1. The germline V gene encodes CDR1 SGHRS and CDR2 YFSETQ. V gave up 3 bases and J gave up 3 bases; unmatched junction bases: 11. The CDR3 totals 16 residues. The CDR3 DNA reads TGCGCCAGCAGCTCCACTCGGGACAGCGGGCACTATGGCTACACCTTC. This codes for CASSSTRDSGHYGYTF.

V usage is TRBV19 and J usage is TRBJ1-1, with D possibly being TRBD1 (5 bases). Trimming took off 5 bases at V and 4 bases at J, with 11 bases between the two ends. Per germline, CDR1 LNHDA and CDR2 SQIVND (reference sequence). This CDR3 has 13 amino acids. In nucleotides, the CDR3 is TGTGCCAGTAGTGGAGGGGCTTTCACTGAAGCTTTCTTT. As protein: CASSGGAFTEAFF. Full variable domain (outside the CDR3, taken from reference TRBV19 and TRBJ1-1): DGGITQSPKYLFRKEGQNVTLSCEQNLNHDAMYWYRQDPGQGLRLIYYSQIVNDFQKGDIAEGYSVSREKKESFPLTVTSAQKNPTAFYLCASSGGAFTEAFFGQGTRLTVV.

CDR3 bases: TGTGCCAGTAGTATTAGCGGGAGGGCGGACATTCAGTACTTC. It codes for CASSISGRADIQYF. The chain uses TRBV19 and TRBJ2-4; 11 bases map to TRBD2. In germline, CDR1 is LNHDA, CDR2 SQIVND (reference sequence). With 3 bases clipped from V and 8 bases from J, the junction kept 3 bases outside the gene matches. The CDR3 loop spans 14 amino acids.

The chain combines TRBV24-1 with TRBJ2-1; TRBD2 aligns across 7 bases. Trimming took 6 bases from V and 8 from J; bases not matched to a gene: 24. CDR1 KGHDR and CDR2 SFDVKD come from the germline V gene. The CDR3 is 19 residues long. The CDR3 region is CATSPSLTSLKSFADEQFF. CDR3 nucleotides: TGTGCCACCAGTCCTAGCCTGACTAGCTTAAAATCATTCGCAGATGAGCAGTTCTTC.

The gene calls are TRBV28 and TRBJ2-1; weak D call: TRBD2 (6 bases). There are 17 residues in the CDR3. CDR1 MDHEN and CDR2 SYDVKM come from the germline V gene. V shed 4 bases and J shed 0 bases, with 16 bases lying between them. CDR3 sequence: CASSSSGGPFSYNEQFF. CDR3 bases: TGTGCCAGCAGTTCTTCCGGGGGACCCTTCTCCTACAATGAGCAGTTCTTC.

The chain couples TRBV5-1 to TRBJ2-7; 11 positions match TRBD2. Trimming removed 1 base from V and 3 bases from J; junction bases left unmatched: 3. Germline V gene data show CDR1 as SGHRS and CDR2 as YFSETQ. The CDR3 extends over 15 amino acids. The CDR3 DNA reads as TGCGCCAGCAGCTTGCCGACTAGCGGGAACTACGAGCAGTACTTC. Residues: CASSLPTSGNYEQYF. Complete variable domain (other parts from reference TRBV5-1 and TRBJ2-7): KAGVTQTPRYLIKTRGQQVTLSCSPISGHRSVSWYQQTPGQGLQFLFEYFSETQRNKGNFPGRFSGRQFSNSRSEMNVSTLELGDSALYLCASSLPTSGNYEQYFGPGTRLTVT.

The chain employs TRBV6-5 and TRBJ1-5, with D unresolved. The germline V gene encodes CDR1 MNHEY and CDR2 SVGAGI. The CDR3 covers 14 residues. The V gene lost 5 bases and the J gene lost 0 bases, with 8 bases spanning the gap. This chain's CDR3 is CASSIAASNQPQHF. The CDR3 DNA reads as TGTGCCAGCAGTATAGCCGCTAGCAATCAGCCCCAGCATTTT.

This chain uses TRBV7-8 with TRBJ1-5; D call uncertain. The CDR3 length is 16 residues. Trimming shortened V by 5 bases and J by 2 bases, and 16 bases separated the two germline ends. The germline V gene has CDR1 SGHVS and CDR2 FQNEAQ. The CDR3 protein is CASSLAGFWGNQPQHF. The CDR3 region has the DNA TGTGCCAGCAGCCTGGCGGGGTTTTGGGGCAATCAGCCCCAGCATTTT.

This chain joins TRBV5-1 and TRBJ1-4; no clear D gene. The CDR3 loop spans 17 amino acids. Between the trimmed V and J ends, which lost 1 base and 6 bases, there was a span of 19 bases. CDR1 is SGHRS and CDR2 is YFSETQ in the germline V gene. CDR3 sequence: CASSLRAYHNGDEKLFF. The CDR3 DNA reads as TGCGCCAGCAGCTTGCGAGCTTACCACAACGGGGATGAAAAACTGTTTTTT.

The J gene is TRBJ1-4, the V gene TRBV2; D may be TRBD1 (5 bases). Trimming took 6 bases from V and 1 from J, leaving 12 bases between them. This CDR3 has 15 residues. Germline V gene data show CDR1 as SNHLY and CDR2 as FYNNEI. Here the CDR3 reads CASSADGGTNEKLFF. CDR3 sequence (DNA): TGTGCCAGCAGCGCCGACGGGGGAACTAATGAAAAACTGTTTTTT.

V and J are TRBV4-3 and TRBJ1-2; TRBD1 is a possible D gene (5 bases). V was cut by 3 bases and J by 0 bases, with 14 bases left in between. Germline assignment: CDR1 LGHNA and CDR2 YSLEER. This CDR3 contains 16 residues. In nucleotides, the CDR3 is TGCGCCAGCAGCCATTCAACAGGAATTTCTAACTATGGCTACACCTTC. Amino acid sequence: CASSHSTGISNYGYTF.

The V and J genes are TRBV5-1 and TRBJ2-7, with D tentatively TRBD1 (6 bases). This CDR3 region has 12 residues. The V end lost 3 bases, the J end lost 7 bases, and 11 bases lay between the germline ends. Germline V gene lookup returns CDR1 SGHRS and CDR2 YFSETQ. The CDR3 spells CASSYRTEEQYF. In DNA, the CDR3 is TGCGCCAGCAGCTACCGGACAGAAGAGCAGTACTTC.

CDR3 residues: CASRLAGPSYNEQFF. For the CDR3, the DNA is TGCGCCAGTCGGCTAGCGGGACCCTCCTACAATGAGCAGTTCTTC. The chain carries TRBV5-1 and TRBJ2-1, with 9 bases lining up with TRBD2. The trim removed 8 bases at V and 0 bases at J, leaving 6 bases unmatched. CDR3 length equals 15 residues. The germline gives CDR1 SGHRS, CDR2 YFSETQ. Drawing the rest from reference TRBV5-1 and TRBJ2-1, the complete variable domain is KAGVTQTPRYLIKTRGQQVTLSCSPISGHRSVSWYQQTPGQGLQFLFEYFSETQRNKGNFPGRFSGRQFSNSRSEMNVSTLELGDSALYLCASRLAGPSYNEQFFGPGTRLTVL.

The chain links TRBV7-9 to TRBJ1-2; 9 positions agree with TRBD1. The junction had 13 bases not matched to a gene; V was cut back by 5 bases and J by 6 bases. The CDR3 has 16 amino acids. From germline, CDR1 is SEHNR and CDR2 FQNEAQ (reference sequence). The CDR3, as DNA: TGTGCCAGCAGCCCTCCCAGCCGGGACAGGGAGAATGGCTACACCTTC. It specifies CASSPPSRDRENGYTF.

The genes are TRBV7-6 and TRBJ2-6; 7 bases map to TRBD1. CDR3 length equals 21 residues. Germline lookup yields CDR1 SGHVS and CDR2 FNYEAQ. V was pared by 1 base and J by 0 bases, with 15 bases of the junction left unmatched. The CDR3 region has the DNA TGTGCCAGCAGCTTAGTTGAGGACAGGTCAATTATCCTCTCTGGGGCCAACGTCCTGACTTTC. It yields the protein CASSLVEDRSIILSGANVLTF.

This chain connects TRBV28 to TRBJ1-5, with 9 bases matching TRBD1. The CDR3 has 18 residues. The germline gives CDR1 MDHEN, CDR2 SYDVKM. With 2 bases clipped from V and 6 bases from J, the junction kept 14 bases outside the gene matches. This CDR3 is CASSLIAGQGYLGQPQHF. In DNA, the CDR3 is TGTGCCAGCAGTTTAATAGCCGGACAGGGGTACTTGGGTCAGCCCCAGCATTTT.

V usage is TRBV24-1 and J usage is TRBJ1-5; D might be TRBD1 (5 bases). Per the germline V gene, CDR1 is KGHDR and CDR2 is SFDVKD. This CDR3 region has 13 residues. Trimming stripped 7 bases from V and 6 bases from J, with 12 bases between. The CDR3 DNA reads as TGTGCCACCAGGGGGGGTCAAACTCAGCCCCAGCATTTT. Residues: CATRGGQTQPQHF.

V usage is TRBV11-1 and J usage is TRBJ2-1; TRBD2 agrees at 8 bases. The CDR3 totals 15 residues. Germline V gene lookup returns CDR1 SGHAT and CDR2 FQDESV (reference sequence). The trim removed 2 bases at V and 2 bases at J, leaving 2 bases unmatched. Written as DNA, the CDR3 is TGTGCCAGCAGCTTAAGCGGGAGCGCCTACAATGAGCAGTTCTTC. Encoded protein: CASSLSGSAYNEQFF.

About this clone: One end of the junction is discordant with germline, which a read error may explain. The chain couples TRBV7-7 to TRBJ2-1; TRBD2 matches at 15 bases. Germline V lookup: CDR1 SSHAT, CDR2 FNYEAQ (reference sequence). The CDR3 is 14 amino acids. CDR3 sequence (DNA): TGTGCTAGCAGCTCCGGGACTAGCGGGGGGGAGCAGTTCTTC. This translates into CASSSGTSGGEQFF.

The V gene is TRBV5-4, the J gene TRBJ2-7, with D maybe TRBD2 (5 bases). CDR1 is SGHNT, CDR2 YYREEE, per germline (reference sequence). The CDR3 contains 13 residues. Trimming shortened V by 3 bases and J by 3 bases, and 10 bases separated the two germline ends. The DNA of the CDR3 is TGTGCCAGCAGCTCCCCGACTAACTACGAGCAGTACTTC. The encoded protein is CASSSPTNYEQYF.